Shown below are 26 T cell receptor beta chains from a single sample sequenced in a study of PD-L1 blockade in urothelial cancer. As to time point: peripheral blood 6 weeks after treatment start. Only in-frame clones appear in the TCRdb table, and some are missing; sequencing was by immunoSEQ multiplex PCR. Of around 110,000 clones in the sample, about 89% were seen once. The sequenced sample was PBMCs, obtained around atezolizumab (anti-PD-L1) treatment. These receptors were collected from a man aged 60 to 75 with urothelial cancer.

The chain uses TRBV15 and TRBJ2-5, with D possibly being TRBD2 (6 bases). The germline CDR1 and CDR2 sequences are LNHNV and YYDKDF (reference sequence). V shed 3 bases and J shed 3 bases, with 20 bases lying between them. The length of the CDR3 is 17 residues. CDR3 region: CATSSSGYGGTKETQYF. CDR3 DNA: TGTGCCACCAGCAGTTCCGGCTATGGAGGGACCAAAGAGACCCAGTACTTC.

The gene calls are TRBV7-2 and TRBJ1-4; D perhaps matches TRBD1 (6 bases). V lost 5 bases and J lost 4, with 11 bases in between. This CDR3 has 14 residues. Germline V gene data show CDR1 as SGHTA and CDR2 as FQGNSA. The CDR3 bases are TGTGCCAGCAGCCGTGGGGGCCGTAATGAAAAACTGTTTTTT. Translating it yields CASSRGGRNEKLFF.

This clone was observed at least ten times. This chain links TRBV9 with TRBJ2-5; 9 positions agree with TRBD2. Unmatched junction bases numbered 6, after V lost 4 bases and J lost 5 bases. The CDR3 sequence is 14 residues long. Germline V CDR1 and CDR2: SGDLS, YYNGEE. The CDR3 is CASSSLAGGETQYF. Written as DNA, the CDR3 is TGTGCCAGCAGCTCACTAGCGGGCGGCGAGACCCAGTACTTC.

V and J are TRBV19 and TRBJ1-3; 7 bases fit TRBD1. V gave up 4 bases and J gave up 8 bases; unmatched junction bases: 8. CDR3 length equals 14 residues. Per the germline V gene, CDR1 is LNHDA and CDR2 is SQIVND (reference sequence). The CDR3 spells CASSTLRQGDTIYF. CDR3 DNA sequence: TGTGCCAGTAGTACCCTCAGACAGGGAGACACCATATATTTT. The full variable domain, rest sourced from reference TRBV19 and TRBJ1-3, is DGGITQSPKYLFRKEGQNVTLSCEQNLNHDAMYWYRQDPGQGLRLIYYSQIVNDFQKGDIAEGYSVSREKKESFPLTVTSAQKNPTAFYLCASSTLRQGDTIYFGEGSWLTVV.

This chain joins TRBV27 and TRBJ1-5; TRBD1 matches 8 bases. The germline V gene encodes CDR1 MNHEY and CDR2 SMNVEV (reference sequence). This CDR3 is built from 15 residues. V gave up 6 bases and J gave up 4 bases; unmatched junction bases: 8. The CDR3 bases are TGTGCCAGCAGACCGGGACAGGAAGGGAATCAGCCCCAGCATTTT. Protein product: CASRPGQEGNQPQHF.

The V and J genes are TRBV19 and TRBJ1-5; TRBD1 is a possible D gene (6 bases). The CDR3 sequence is 14 residues long. V was shortened by 9 bases and J by 3 bases, with 15 bases between the two germline ends. In germline, CDR1 is LNHDA, CDR2 SQIVND (reference sequence). In nucleotides, the CDR3 is TGTGCCAGCCGAACAGGGCTAACCAATCAGCCCCAGCATTTT. This encodes CASRTGLTNQPQHF. The full variable domain, its missing parts supplied by reference TRBV19 and TRBJ1-5, is DGGITQSPKYLFRKEGQNVTLSCEQNLNHDAMYWYRQDPGQGLRLIYYSQIVNDFQKGDIAEGYSVSREKKESFPLTVTSAQKNPTAFYLCASRTGLTNQPQHFGDGTRLSIL.

The chain carries TRBV15 and TRBJ1-4; 9 bases agree with TRBD1. The length of the CDR3 is 14 residues. The germline V gene has CDR1 LNHNV and CDR2 YYDKDF (reference sequence). V trimming: 3 bases; J trimming: 8 bases; junction bases outside the gene matches: 4. CDR3 nucleotides: TGTGCCACCAGCAGGGGACAGGGCGGGGAAAAACTGTTTTTT. Translated: CATSRGQGGEKLFF. Supplemented by reference TRBV15 and TRBJ1-4, the full variable domain reads DAMVIQNPRYQVTQFGKPVTLSCSQTLNHNVMYWYQQKSSQAPKLLFHYYDKDFNNEADTPDNFQSRRPNTSFCFLDIRSPGLGDTAMYLCATSRGQGGEKLFFGSGTQLSVL.

The CDR3 sequence is CASSFLDRPGTEAFF. In DNA, the CDR3 is TGTGCCAGCAGCTTTTTGGACAGACCGGGCACTGAAGCTTTCTTT. The chain carries TRBV5-4 and TRBJ1-1, with D perhaps matching TRBD1 (6 bases). Trimming took 2 bases from V and 4 from J, leaving 15 bases between them. The CDR3 is made up of 15 amino acids. Germline loops: CDR1 SGHNT, CDR2 YYREEE (reference sequence).

The chain is built from TRBV4-2 and TRBJ1-2; 8 bases agree with TRBD1. CDR1 LGHNA and CDR2 YNFKEQ come from the germline V gene. The ends lost 5 bases at V and 2 bases at J; junction bases unmatched: 7. The CDR3 is 15 residues long. DNA for the CDR3: TGTGCCAGCAGCTTCCTTGACAGGGGAAACTATGGCTACACCTTC. As protein: CASSFLDRGNYGYTF.

Notes on this clone: Relative to the germline gene, one junction end is altered; a read error may explain this. J is TRBJ2-7 and V is TRBV5-4; tentative D call: TRBD1 (5 bases). Germline V lookup: CDR1 SGHNT, CDR2 YYREEE (reference sequence). The CDR3 runs 13 residues. CDR3 sequence (DNA): TGTGCCAGCAATGCGCAGGGCTCCCACGAGCAGTACTTC. This gives the protein CASNAQGSHEQYF.

This chain joins TRBV7-6 and TRBJ1-1; 7 bases agree with TRBD1. CDR1 and CDR2 from the germline V gene are SGHVS and FNYEAQ. J gave up 8 bases and V 3 bases, and 9 bases lay outside the gene matches. The CDR3 is 14 amino acids. In DNA, the CDR3 is TGTGCCAGCAGCTTCTCACACACAGGGGCGGAAGCTTTCTTT. Protein sequence: CASSFSHTGAEAFF.

The chain joins TRBV6-1 to TRBJ2-5; D might be TRBD2 (6 bases). Germline V CDR1 and CDR2: MNHNS, SASEGT. CDR3 length: 11 amino acids. V was cut by 4 bases and J by 7 bases, with 7 bases left in between. CDR3 region: CASSGLGTQYF. The CDR3 DNA is TGTGCCAGCAGTGGACTAGGGACCCAGTACTTC.

This chain uses TRBV7-2 with TRBJ2-1, with D tentatively TRBD2 (5 bases). The V end was cut by 5 bases, the J end by 8 bases, with 19 bases between. This CDR3 is 15 amino acids long. In germline, CDR1 is SGHTA, CDR2 FQGNSA. The DNA of the CDR3 is TGTGCCAGCAGCCGCACATGGACTCTCGGTTATGAGCAGTTCTTC. Amino acid sequence: CASSRTWTLGYEQFF. The full variable domain, its missing parts supplied by reference TRBV7-2 and TRBJ2-1, is GAGVSQSPSNKVTEKGKDVELRCDPISGHTALYWYRQSLGQGLEFLIYFQGNSAPDKSGLPSDRFSAERTGGSVSTLTIQRTQQEDSAVYLCASSRTWTLGYEQFFGPGTRLTVL.

The chain joins TRBV12-5 to TRBJ1-1, with D maybe TRBD1 (6 bases). The CDR3 consists of 13 residues. From germline, CDR1 is LGHNT and CDR2 FRNRAP. V lost 6 bases to trimming and J lost 1 base, with 9 bases between them. CDR3 region: CASGLQGNTEAFF. The CDR3 DNA follows: TGTGCTAGTGGCCTACAGGGGAACACTGAAGCTTTCTTT.

The J gene is TRBJ1-2, the V gene TRBV7-2; TRBD1 might be the D (6 bases). Looked up from germline, CDR1 is SGHTA and CDR2 is FQGNSA. Trimming shortened V by 5 bases and J by 4 bases, and 11 bases separated the two germline ends. The CDR3 length is 13 residues. The CDR3 DNA sequence: TGTGCCAGCAGCCCCGGACAGTTCTATGGCTACACCTTC. This encodes CASSPGQFYGYTF.

The V and J genes are TRBV4-1 and TRBJ1-4; D remains ambiguous. Looked up from germline, CDR1 is MGHRA and CDR2 is YSYEKL. V was cut by 0 bases and J by 6 bases, with 11 bases left in between. CDR3 length: 15 amino acids. CDR3 region: CASSQDAGDHEKLFF. The DNA of the CDR3 is TGCGCCAGCAGCCAAGACGCGGGAGATCATGAAAAACTGTTTTTT.

The rearrangement links TRBV9 to TRBJ2-3; perhaps TRBD1 as D (6 bases). Germline CDR1 reads SGDLS; CDR2 reads YYNGEE. Trimming removed 0 bases at V and 8 bases at J, with 10 bases between. The CDR3 has 13 residues. CDR3 coding DNA: TGTGCCAGCAGCGTAGCTTTAGGGGGTACGCAGTATTTT. Translated: CASSVALGGTQYF.

The table lists this clone with a few counts. The gene calls are TRBV28 and TRBJ2-7; D unclear. V was clipped by 6 bases and J by 5 bases, with 14 bases between them. Germline V lookup: CDR1 MDHEN, CDR2 SYDVKM. The CDR3 extends over 13 amino acids. In DNA form, the CDR3 reads TGTGCCAGCAGCCTTGGCAGGCGTAACGAGCAGTACTTC. Its protein is CASSLGRRNEQYF.

This sequence joins TRBV7-9 and TRBJ2-7; 9 nucleotides align to TRBD1. Germline CDR1 and CDR2: SEHNR and FQNEAQ (reference sequence). The CDR3 spans 18 residues. V was clipped by 1 base and J by 3 bases; unmatched bases: 13. The CDR3: CASSLVGPTGGPDYEQYF. DNA for the CDR3: TGTGCCAGCAGCTTAGTGGGGCCGACAGGGGGTCCCGACTACGAGCAGTACTTC.

The CDR3 region has the DNA TGCGCCAGCAGCCCAAGCCACCGGGACAGGGGACCGGCTGGCTACACCTTC. It encodes CASSPSHRDRGPAGYTF. The chain joins TRBV4-1 to TRBJ1-2; 10 nucleotides align to TRBD1. Germline V lookup: CDR1 MGHRA, CDR2 YSYEKL. The CDR3 is 17 residues long. The ends lost 4 bases at V and 7 bases at J; junction bases unmatched: 15.

The chain has TRBV9 and TRBJ2-7; 9 nucleotides align to TRBD1. The V gene end was trimmed by 3 bases and the J gene end by 7 bases; junction bases not matched to a gene: 11. The CDR3 is 15 residues long. The germline CDR1 and CDR2 sequences are SGDLS and YYNGEE. The CDR3 DNA sequence: TGTGCCAGCAGCGGAGAACAGGGGGCATTAGAGGAGCAGTACTTC. This encodes CASSGEQGALEEQYF.

CDR3 nucleotide sequence: TGCAGCGCCGACAGGGACGGCAACGAGCAGTACTTC. This codes for CSADRDGNEQYF. This chain connects TRBV29-1 to TRBJ2-7; 7 bases agree with TRBD1. This CDR3 is 12 amino acids long. In germline, CDR1 is SQVTM, CDR2 ANQGSEA. J lost 5 bases, V lost 7 bases, and 8 bases had no gene match.

This rearrangement joins TRBV9 to TRBJ1-1, with 9 bases identical to TRBD1. The CDR3 covers 15 residues. After removal of 2 bases from V and 3 bases from J, the junction contained 5 bases not matched to a gene. The germline V gene encodes CDR1 SGDLS and CDR2 YYNGEE. The CDR3 sequence is CASSVGTGIDTEAFF. The CDR3 DNA follows: TGTGCCAGCAGCGTTGGGACAGGGATAGACACTGAAGCTTTCTTT. The variable domain in full, completed from reference TRBV9 and TRBJ1-1, reads DSGVTQTPKHLITATGQRVTLRCSPRSGDLSVYWYQQSLDQGLQFLIQYYNGEERAKGNILERFSAQQFPDLHSELNLSSLELGDSALYFCASSVGTGIDTEAFFGQGTRLTVV.

The J gene is TRBJ2-1, the V gene TRBV5-1, with TRBD2 matching 9 bases. CDR3 length equals 16 residues. Trimming took 0 bases from V and 4 from J; bases not matched to a gene: 5. Germline V gene sequence: CDR1 SGHRS, CDR2 YFSETQ. CDR3 coding DNA: TGCGCCAGCAGCTTGGCCGGAACTAGCGGGTACAATGAGCAGTTCTTC. Translated: CASSLAGTSGYNEQFF.

The chain has TRBV6-5 and TRBJ2-7, with 11 bases aligning to TRBD2. This CDR3 contains 14 residues. Germline V gene data show CDR1 as MNHEY and CDR2 as SVGAGI. The ends lost 10 bases at V and 0 bases at J; junction bases unmatched: 5. The CDR3 loop reads CATIAGGSSYEQYF. The CDR3 region has the DNA TGTGCCACCATAGCGGGAGGGAGCTCCTACGAGCAGTACTTC.

This chain uses TRBV19 with TRBJ1-4; D not resolved. Trimming removed 3 bases at V and 7 bases at J, with 12 bases between. The CDR3 loop spans 14 amino acids. Looked up from germline, CDR1 is LNHDA and CDR2 is SQIVND (reference sequence). CDR3 in DNA: TGTGCCAGTAGTATTTCCGGGGATCCTGAAAAACTGTTTTTT. Translated, it gives CASSISGDPEKLFF.